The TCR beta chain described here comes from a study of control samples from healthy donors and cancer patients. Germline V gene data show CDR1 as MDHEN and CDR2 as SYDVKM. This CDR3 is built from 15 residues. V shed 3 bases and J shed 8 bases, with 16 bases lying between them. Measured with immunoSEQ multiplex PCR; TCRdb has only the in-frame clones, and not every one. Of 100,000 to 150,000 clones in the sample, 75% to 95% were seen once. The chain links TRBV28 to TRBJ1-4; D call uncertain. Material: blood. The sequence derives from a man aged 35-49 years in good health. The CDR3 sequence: CASSLAPGNGEKLFF. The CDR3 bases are TGTGCCAGCAGTTTGGCCCCGGGGAACGGAGAAAAACTGTTTTTT.